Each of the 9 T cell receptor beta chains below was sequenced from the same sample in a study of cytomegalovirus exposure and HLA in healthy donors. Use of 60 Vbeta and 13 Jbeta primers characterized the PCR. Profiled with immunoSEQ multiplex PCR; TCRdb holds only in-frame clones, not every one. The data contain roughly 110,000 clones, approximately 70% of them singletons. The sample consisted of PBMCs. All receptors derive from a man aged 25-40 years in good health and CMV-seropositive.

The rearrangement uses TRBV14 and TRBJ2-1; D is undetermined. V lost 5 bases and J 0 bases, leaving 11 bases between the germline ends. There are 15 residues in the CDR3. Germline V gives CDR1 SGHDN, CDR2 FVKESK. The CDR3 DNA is TGTGCCAGCAGCTCTACACCTAGCTCCTACAATGAGCAGTTCTTC. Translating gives CASSSTPSSYNEQFF.

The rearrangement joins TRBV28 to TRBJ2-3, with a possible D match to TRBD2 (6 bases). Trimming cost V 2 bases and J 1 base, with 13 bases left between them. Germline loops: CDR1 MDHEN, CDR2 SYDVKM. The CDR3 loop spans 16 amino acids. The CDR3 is CASSLPVGGGTDTQYF. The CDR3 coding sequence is TGTGCCAGCAGTTTACCAGTGGGAGGAGGCACAGATACGCAGTATTTT.

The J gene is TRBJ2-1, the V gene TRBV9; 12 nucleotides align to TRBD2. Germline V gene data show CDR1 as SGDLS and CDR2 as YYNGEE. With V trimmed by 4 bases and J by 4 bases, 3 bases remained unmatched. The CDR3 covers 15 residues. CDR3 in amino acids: CASSTGLAGYNEQFF. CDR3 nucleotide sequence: TGTGCCAGCAGCACCGGACTAGCGGGGTACAATGAGCAGTTCTTC.

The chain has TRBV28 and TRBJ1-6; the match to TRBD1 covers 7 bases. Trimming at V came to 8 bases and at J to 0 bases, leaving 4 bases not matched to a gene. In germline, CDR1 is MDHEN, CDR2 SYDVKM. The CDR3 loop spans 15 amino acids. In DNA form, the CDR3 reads TGTGCCAGCCTACAGGGGAGCTCCTATAATTCACCCCTCCACTTT. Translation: CASLQGSSYNSPLHF.

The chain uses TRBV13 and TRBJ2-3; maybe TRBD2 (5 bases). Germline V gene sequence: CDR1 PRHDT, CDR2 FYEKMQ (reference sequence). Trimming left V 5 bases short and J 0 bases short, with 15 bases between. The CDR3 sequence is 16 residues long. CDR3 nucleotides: TGTGCCAGCAGCACTGTCCGGGGAAAAAGCACAGATACGCAGTATTTT. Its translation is CASSTVRGKSTDTQYF. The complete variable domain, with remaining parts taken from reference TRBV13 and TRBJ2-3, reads AAGVIQSPRHLIKEKRETATLKCYPIPRHDTVYWYQQGPGQDPQFLISFYEKMQSDKGSIPDRFSAQQFSDYHSELNMSSLELGDSALYFCASSTVRGKSTDTQYFGPGTRLTVL.

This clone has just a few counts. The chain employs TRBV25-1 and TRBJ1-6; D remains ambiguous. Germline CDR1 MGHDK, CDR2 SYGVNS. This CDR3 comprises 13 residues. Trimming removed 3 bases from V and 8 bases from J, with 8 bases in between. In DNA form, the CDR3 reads TGTGCCAGCAGTGAGACCGGGGATTCACCCCTCCACTTT. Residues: CASSETGDSPLHF.

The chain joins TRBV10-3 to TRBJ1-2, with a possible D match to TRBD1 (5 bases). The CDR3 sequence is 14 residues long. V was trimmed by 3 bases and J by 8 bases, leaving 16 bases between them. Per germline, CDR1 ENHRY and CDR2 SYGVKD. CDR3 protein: CAISESTGPEGYTF. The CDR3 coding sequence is TGTGCCATCAGTGAATCTACAGGTCCAGAGGGCTACACCTTC.

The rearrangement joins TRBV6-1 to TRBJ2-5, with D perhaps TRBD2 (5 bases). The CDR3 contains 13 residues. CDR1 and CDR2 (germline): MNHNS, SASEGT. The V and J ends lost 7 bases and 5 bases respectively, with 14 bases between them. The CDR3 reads CASTGLPRETQYF. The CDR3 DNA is TGTGCCAGCACCGGACTGCCCCGCGAGACCCAGTACTTC.

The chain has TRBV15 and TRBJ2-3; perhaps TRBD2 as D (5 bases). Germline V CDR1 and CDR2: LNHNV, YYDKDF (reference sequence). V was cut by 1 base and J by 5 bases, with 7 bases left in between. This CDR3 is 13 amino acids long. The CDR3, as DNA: TGTGCCACCAGCAGAGGGGAGCTAGATACGCAGTATTTT. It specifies CATSRGELDTQYF.